A single sample gave rise to the 19 T cell receptor beta chains below, sequenced in a study of molecular identifiers for immune sequencing clone quantification. From the PCR reads, TCRdb called clonotypes with MiXCR, one entry per CDR3 protein. This sample has approximately 97,000 distinct CDR3 sequences; less than 35% occur once, and the top ten carry over 8%. The source material was naive CD8+ T cells from blood, with Jurkat cell RNA spiked in. Subset specified: FACS-sorted CD8+CD4-CCR7+CD45RA+ naive T cells. These receptors were taken from a human donor in good health. Some libraries in this study had Jurkat cell RNA spiked in.

V gene TRBV9 combines with J gene TRBJ2-7; TRBD2 matches 8 bases. CDR3 length equals 15 residues. V dropped 4 bases and J dropped 5; count of bases not matched to a gene: 11. Germline CDR1 reads SGDLS; CDR2 reads YYNGEE. This CDR3 reads CASSHREGGSDEQYF. The CDR3 DNA reads TGTGCCAGCAGCCACCGGGAGGGAGGGAGCGACGAGCAGTACTTC.

The chain employs TRBV14 and TRBJ2-3; D is ambiguous. The CDR3 sequence is 17 residues long. With 0 bases removed from V and 1 base from J, the gap between germline ends came to 14 bases. Germline CDR1 SGHDN, CDR2 FVKESK. CDR3: CASSQDRLDGGTDTQYF. In DNA, the CDR3 is TGTGCCAGCAGCCAAGATAGGCTAGATGGGGGCACAGATACGCAGTATTTT.

The chain uses TRBV4-2 and TRBJ2-7; possible D gene TRBD1, 6 bases. The CDR3 has 14 residues. In germline, CDR1 is LGHNA, CDR2 YNFKEQ. The ends were cut back, 1 base at V and 5 bases at J, with 12 bases in the middle. In DNA, the CDR3 is TGTGCCAGCAGCCAAGTGCAGGGGACCGACGAGCAGTACTTC. This sequence encodes CASSQVQGTDEQYF.

This clonotype was recorded a few times. The genes are TRBV19 and TRBJ2-7; 7 bases agree with TRBD2. With 3 bases clipped from V and 3 bases from J, the junction kept 5 bases outside the gene matches. Germline assignment: CDR1 LNHDA and CDR2 SQIVND (reference sequence). This CDR3 comprises 14 residues. CDR3 bases: TGTGCCAGTAGTATGGGACTACTCGTCTACGAGCAGTACTTC. Translating it yields CASSMGLLVYEQYF. Drawing the rest from reference TRBV19 and TRBJ2-7, the complete variable domain is DGGITQSPKYLFRKEGQNVTLSCEQNLNHDAMYWYRQDPGQGLRLIYYSQIVNDFQKGDIAEGYSVSREKKESFPLTVTSAQKNPTAFYLCASSMGLLVYEQYFGPGTRLTVT.

This clonotype was counted a few times. J is TRBJ2-7 and V is TRBV27; 7 nucleotides line up with TRBD1. CDR1 and CDR2 (germline): MNHEY, SMNVEV (reference sequence). V trimming: 1 base; J trimming: 3 bases; junction bases outside the gene matches: 3. The CDR3 is made up of 14 amino acids. The CDR3, as DNA: TGTGCCAGCAGTTTATTGGGACAGAACTACGAGCAGTACTTC. It encodes CASSLLGQNYEQYF.

This clonotype is a singleton in its sample. The CDR3: CAITPGGANEQFF. CDR3 nucleotide sequence: TGTGCCATCACCCCGGGGGGGGCCAATGAGCAGTTCTTC. The V gene is TRBV10-3, the J gene TRBJ2-1; TRBD2 matches at 8 bases. This CDR3 region has 13 residues. The trim removed 7 bases at V and 6 bases at J, leaving 5 bases unmatched. Germline V CDR1 and CDR2: ENHRY, SYGVKD.

This clonotype has more than one count but fewer than ten. This chain joins TRBV20-1 and TRBJ2-3; 8 bases line up with TRBD1. The junction had 8 bases not matched to a gene; V was cut back by 7 bases and J by 5 bases. CDR1 DFQATT and CDR2 SNEGSKA come from the germline V gene (reference sequence). The CDR3 has 13 amino acids. The CDR3 DNA is TGCAGTGGGTCCAGGGGGCGTATAGATACGCAGTATTTT. Its translation is CSGSRGRIDTQYF.

This sequence joins TRBV6-6 and TRBJ1-1; perhaps TRBD1 as D (5 bases). V was pared by 10 bases and J by 1 base, with 13 bases between. From germline, CDR1 is MNHNY and CDR2 SVGAGI (reference sequence). This CDR3 contains 13 residues. The CDR3 nucleotides are TGTGCCACCCATCTGGGGGGGAACACTGAAGCTTTCTTT. It is translated as CATHLGGNTEAFF.

V is TRBV10-2 and J is TRBJ2-2; 7 bases align to TRBD2. CDR3 length: 14 residues. Germline lookup yields CDR1 WSHSY and CDR2 SAAADI. The junction had 7 bases not matched to a gene; V was cut back by 6 bases and J by 6 bases. The CDR3 DNA reads as TGCGCCAGCAGAGGTAGCGGGCCCGCCGGGGAGCTGTTTTTT. This codes for CASRGSGPAGELFF.

The chain carries TRBV12-3 or TRBV12-4 and TRBJ2-1; the D is unclear. The CDR3 consists of 13 residues. Trimming shortened V by 6 bases and J by 6 bases, and 12 bases separated the two germline ends. CDR3 bases: TGTGCCAGCAGCGGTCTGCGGAGCAATGAGCAGTTCTTC. It specifies CASSGLRSNEQFF.

This clonotype was counted ten times or more. The CDR3 spells CASSLYPTVSTDTQYF. The CDR3 coding sequence is TGTGCCAGCAGTTTATACCCGACAGTTAGCACAGATACGCAGTATTTT. The chain couples TRBV28 to TRBJ2-3; TRBD1 might be the D (5 bases). The CDR3 sequence is 16 residues long. V was shortened by 1 base and J by 0 bases, with 11 bases between the two germline ends. Germline lookup yields CDR1 MDHEN and CDR2 SYDVKM.

As DNA, the CDR3 is TGTGCCAGCAGCGTAGCTCCAGATACGCAGTATTTT. Translated: CASSVAPDTQYF. This rearrangement joins TRBV9 to TRBJ2-3; D is ambiguous. Trimming pared 0 bases from V and 4 bases from J, leaving 3 bases between. CDR1 and CDR2 (germline): SGDLS, YYNGEE. The length of the CDR3 is 12 residues.

This clonotype came up once. The chain uses TRBV7-9 and TRBJ2-1; 8 bases align to TRBD1. V lost 4 bases and J lost 5; bases outside the gene matches: 7. This CDR3 contains 15 residues. Germline V CDR1 and CDR2: SEHNR, FQNEAQ (reference sequence). CDR3 residues: CASSSLTGGNNEQFF. CDR3 DNA: TGTGCCAGCAGCTCCTTAACAGGGGGTAACAATGAGCAGTTCTTC.

This clonotype has ten or more counts. The rearrangement joins TRBV7-2 to TRBJ2-7; 8 nucleotides agree with TRBD1. Losses at the gene ends were 4 bases for V and 1 base for J; bases not matched to a gene: 9. CDR3 length: 16 amino acids. The germline V gene has CDR1 SGHTA and CDR2 FQGNSA. The CDR3 DNA reads as TGTGCCAGCAGCTATCCAACACGGGACAGGTCCTACGAGCAGTACTTC. Amino acid sequence: CASSYPTRDRSYEQYF.

The CDR3 nucleotides read TGTGCCAGCAGTCTAGATGGTCGCGGGGCGATCGCTAATACGCAGTATTTT. It is translated as CASSLDGRGAIANTQYF. The rearrangement joins TRBV6-5 to TRBJ2-3, with D maybe TRBD2 (6 bases). Germline CDR1 MNHEY, CDR2 SVGAGI. The V and J ends lost 5 bases and 7 bases respectively, with 25 bases between them. This CDR3 has 17 amino acids.

In DNA, the CDR3 is TGTGCCAGCAGTCCCCCGGGCCTCGCGGGTACGCAGTATTTT. This sequence encodes CASSPPGLAGTQYF. V gene TRBV28 combines with J gene TRBJ2-3; D is perhaps TRBD2 (5 bases). CDR3 length: 14 residues. V was pared by 5 bases and J by 8 bases, with 17 bases between. CDR1 and CDR2 from the germline V gene are MDHEN and SYDVKM. The full variable domain, rest sourced from reference TRBV28 and TRBJ2-3, is DVKVTQSSRYLVKRTGEKVFLECVQDMDHENMFWYRQDPGLGLRLIYFSYDVKMKEKGDIPEGYSVSREKKERFSLILESASTNQTSMYLCASSPPGLAGTQYFGPGTRLTVL.

In this sample, this clonotype turned up many times. The chain links TRBV29-1 to TRBJ2-5, with D perhaps TRBD1 (6 bases). The CDR3 is 14 residues long. V gave up 0 bases and J gave up 1 base, with 9 bases separating them. Germline CDR1 is SQVTM and CDR2 is ANQGSEA. CDR3 region: CSVEDGQSQETQYF. The CDR3, as DNA: TGCAGCGTTGAAGATGGACAGTCCCAAGAGACCCAGTACTTC.

This rearrangement joins TRBV7-9 to TRBJ1-5, with D hard to call. Germline CDR1 is SEHNR and CDR2 is FQNEAQ (reference sequence). The V end was cut by 0 bases, the J end by 6 bases, with 6 bases between. The CDR3 runs 13 residues. The CDR3, as DNA: TGTGCCAGCAGCTTAGCGGCCAGTCAGCCCCAGCATTTT. It encodes CASSLAASQPQHF.

This rearrangement joins TRBV9 to TRBJ2-3, with 10 bases that match TRBD1. J lost 0 bases, V lost 10 bases, and 5 bases had no gene match. CDR3 size: 14 residues. Germline CDR1 and CDR2: SGDLS and YYNGEE. CDR3 residues: CAGGTGDSTDTQYF. The CDR3 region has the DNA TGTGCCGGAGGGACAGGGGATAGCACAGATACGCAGTATTTT.